This T cell receptor (beta chain) was identified in a study of cytomegalovirus exposure and HLA in healthy donors. Study findings and constraints: CMV serostatus was the only recorded immune exposure for donors. The study flagged around 150 TCR beta chains as cytomegalovirus-associated. An analysis was carried out at a later point. It showed that HLA-associated TCR beta chains were more clonally expanded than equally common non-associated chains. Most observed TCR sequences were rare, whereas some public TCRs were detected in many donors.

A multiplex PCR was run with 60 Vbeta primers and 13 Jbeta primers. Only in-frame clones appear in the TCRdb table, and some are missing; sequencing was by immunoSEQ multiplex PCR. The sample lists about 110,000 clones; about three quarters were seen once. Germline assignment: CDR1 MGHRA and CDR2 YSYEKL. V shed 3 bases and J shed 4 bases, with 12 bases lying between them. The CDR3 covers 14 residues. This clone occurred many times. Antigen specificity is unknown. The origin of this receptor is a woman in her fifties or sixties in good health and CMV-seropositive. The chain employs TRBV4-1 and TRBJ1-2; perhaps TRBD1 as D (5 bases). The sequenced sample was PBMCs. CDR3 loop: CASSHQGRVYGYTF. As DNA, the CDR3 is TGCGCCAGCAGCCATCAGGGAAGGGTCTATGGCTACACCTTC.